The rows below give T cell receptor beta chains drawn from one sample of a study of blood T cell repertoires in COVID-19. Measured with immunoSEQ multiplex PCR; TCRdb has only the in-frame clones, and not every one. The sample includes 200,000 to 250,000 clones, 80% of them seen just once. The sample comprised peripheral blood. Source of these receptors: a human donor in a cohort sampled during active COVID-19. CDR3s include the opening cysteine and the closing phenylalanine or tryptophan. D genes are given only for firm matches. A row's size may be missing; if present it is once, few, many or a size class.

D	J	V	size	CDR3	DNA
NA	TRBJ1-2	TRBV3-1/TRBV3-2	many	CASSQRYGYTF	TGTGCCAGCAGCCAGAGATATGGCTACACCTTC
NA	TRBJ2-7	TRBV7-2	NA	CASSQDSSSYEQYF	TGTGCCAGCAGCCAAGACTCTAGCTCCTACGAGCAGTACTTC
NA	TRBJ2-1	TRBV13	NA	CASSAGDNEQFF	TGTGCCAGCAGTGCAGGGGACAATGAGCAGTTCTTC
NA	TRBJ1-5	TRBV18	NA	CASSPRGVSNQPQHF	TGTGCCAGCTCACCCCGGGGGGTCAGCAATCAGCCCCAGCATTTT
NA	TRBJ1-1	TRBV7-9	few	CASSSFSGVTEAFF	TGTGCCAGCAGCTCCTTTAGCGGAGTCACTGAAGCTTTCTTT
TRBD1	TRBJ1-5	TRBV5-1	NA	CASSTTGGNQPQHF	TGCGCCAGCAGCACAACAGGGGGGAATCAGCCCCAGCATTTT
TRBD1	TRBJ1-1	TRBV3-1/TRBV3-2	NA	CASSPGTERNTEAFF	TGTGCCAGCAGCCCCGGGACAGAGCGTAACACTGAAGCTTTCTTT
NA	TRBJ2-2	TRBV7-8	NA	CASQRAGELFF	TGTGCCAGCCAGAGGGCCGGGGAGCTGTTTTTT
NA	TRBJ2-3	TRBV11-2	few	CASSLGYTDTQYF	TGTGCCAGCAGCTTAGGTTACACAGATACGCAGTATTTT
TRBD1	TRBJ1-4	TRBV7-9	NA	CASSRTGDGEKLFF	TGTGCCAGCAGCCGGACAGGGGATGGGGAAAAACTGTTTTTT
TRBD2	TRBJ2-5	TRBV28	NA	CASSRLSGRAGETQYF	TGTGCCAGCAGCAGGCTAAGCGGGAGGGCCGGGGAGACCCAGTACTTC
NA	TRBJ2-7	TRBV6-5	many	CASSPPGSEQYF	TGTGCCAGCAGCCCCCCAGGAAGCGAGCAGTACTTC
TRBD1	TRBJ2-7	TRBV2	NA	CASTPDRGYEQYF	TGTGCCAGTACCCCGGACAGGGGATACGAGCAGTACTTC
TRBD2	TRBJ2-3	TRBV18	NA	CASSPFPLRGGVTDTQYF	TGTGCCAGCTCACCCTTTCCCCTTCGCGGGGGAGTCACAGATACGCAGTATTTT
TRBD1	TRBJ1-2	TRBV7-9	once	CASSLMGQGVSYGYTF	TGTGCCAGCAGCTTAATGGGACAGGGGGTGAGCTATGGCTACACCTTC
TRBD1	TRBJ1-5	TRBV3-1/TRBV3-2	NA	CASSQGQGTNQPQHF	TGTGCCAGCAGCCAAGGACAGGGTACGAATCAGCCCCAGCATTTT
NA	TRBJ1-1	TRBV4-1	NA	CASSPGTLDTEAFF	TGCGCCAGCAGCCCCGGGACACTTGACACTGAAGCTTTCTTT
NA	TRBJ2-5	TRBV5-6	NA	CASSFIKTQYF	TGTGCCAGCAGCTTTATTAAGACCCAGTACTTC
NA	TRBJ1-2	TRBV6-2/TRBV6-3	many	CASSYSNSDGGYTF	TGTGCCAGCAGTTACTCGAATTCCGACGGGGGCTACACCTTC
NA	TRBJ1-2	TRBV18	once	CASSAGTSTSPLNYGYTF	TGTGCCAGCTCAGCCGGGACAAGCACATCCCCCCTTAACTATGGCTACACCTTC
NA	TRBJ1-5	TRBV6-2/TRBV6-3	NA	CASSYLRNQPQHF	TGTGCCAGCAGTTACCTTCGGAATCAGCCCCAGCATTTT
TRBD2	TRBJ2-1	TRBV9	NA	CASSAGGGSANSEQFF	TGTGCCAGCAGCGCCGGGGGGGGCTCCGCCAATAGTGAGCAGTTCTTC
NA	TRBJ2-2	TRBV27	NA	CASSLSGHRNTGELFF	TGTGCCAGCAGTTTATCTGGCCACAGGAACACCGGGGAGCTGTTTTTT